The 22 T cell receptor beta chains listed next were all sequenced from one sample in a study of blood T cell repertoires in COVID-19. TCRdb's copy holds only in-frame clones and misses some; the assay was immunoSEQ multiplex PCR. The profile shows approximately 270,000 clones, approximately 83% of them singletons. The specimen sequenced was peripheral blood. These TCRs come from a woman in her 70s with acute or convalescent COVID-19.

In DNA form, the CDR3 reads TGTGCCACCAGCAGAGCACCTAGGGCAACCCTGGACAAGGATGGCTACACCTTC. It translates to CATSRAPRATLDKDGYTF. The chain couples TRBV15 to TRBJ1-2; TRBD1 might be the D (5 bases). This CDR3 comprises 18 residues. V was trimmed by 1 base and J by 6 bases, leaving 24 bases between them. CDR1 LNHNV and CDR2 YYDKDF come from the germline V gene (reference sequence).

The chain links TRBV5-1 to TRBJ2-7; the match to TRBD1 covers 9 bases. CDR1 and CDR2 (germline): SGHRS, YFSETQ. V dropped 0 bases and J dropped 6; count of bases not matched to a gene: 7. This CDR3 has 15 residues. The CDR3 here is CASSLDGTGNSEQYF. CDR3 in DNA: TGCGCCAGCAGCTTGGACGGGACAGGGAATTCCGAGCAGTACTTC.

This clone appeared a single time. V gene TRBV7-2 combines with J gene TRBJ2-3, with 10 positions matching TRBD2. The trim removed 2 bases at V and 4 bases at J, leaving 3 bases unmatched. CDR3 size: 15 residues. The V gene's germline CDR1 is SGHTA and CDR2 FQGNSA. CDR3 sequence: CASSLSSGGADTQYF. For the CDR3, the DNA is TGTGCCAGCAGCTTATCTAGCGGGGGAGCAGATACGCAGTATTTT.

CDR3 amino acids: CASSPLLGRGREQFF. The CDR3 nucleotides are TGCGCCAGCAGCCCCCTCTTAGGTAGGGGAAGGGAGCAGTTCTTC. The V call is TRBV5-1, the J call TRBJ2-1, with D possibly matching TRBD1 (5 bases). This CDR3 contains 15 residues. From germline, CDR1 is SGHRS and CDR2 YFSETQ. The V and J ends lost 4 bases and 10 bases respectively, with 21 bases between them.

The CDR3 DNA reads TGTGCCAGCTCGGAGGGGGCAGGCACTGAAGCTTTCTTT. Translating gives CASSEGAGTEAFF. The chain has TRBV11-1 and TRBJ1-1; 7 bases match TRBD1. J lost 4 bases, V lost 8 bases, and 7 bases had no gene match. Per germline, CDR1 SGHAT and CDR2 FQDESV (reference sequence). This CDR3 is built from 13 residues.

The chain has TRBV6-1 and TRBJ1-1, with no clear D. The V gene's germline CDR1 is MNHNS and CDR2 SASEGT. The CDR3 totals 14 residues. Trimming took off 3 bases at V and 11 bases at J, with 19 bases between the two ends. The CDR3 loop reads CASSEEPPKRAAFF. CDR3 DNA: TGTGCCAGCAGTGAGGAACCCCCGAAGCGGGCCGCTTTCTTT.

This clone was detected only once. The chain is built from TRBV9 and TRBJ2-3, with TRBD2 matching 8 bases. The J segment lost 4 bases and the V segment lost 0 bases, leaving 7 bases of the junction unmatched. Germline-derived CDR1 and CDR2 are SGDLS and YYNGEE. The CDR3 is 16 residues long. CDR3 sequence reads: CASSVGGGGLADTQYF. The CDR3 nucleotides read TGTGCCAGCAGCGTAGGAGGCGGGGGGTTGGCAGATACGCAGTATTTT. The full variable domain, with the rest looked up from reference TRBV9 and TRBJ2-3, is DSGVTQTPKHLITATGQRVTLRCSPRSGDLSVYWYQQSLDQGLQFLIQYYNGEERAKGNILERFSAQQFPDLHSELNLSSLELGDSALYFCASSVGGGGLADTQYFGPGTRLTVL.

The V and J genes are TRBV4-1 and TRBJ2-7, with D possibly being TRBD1 (6 bases). Germline V gives CDR1 MGHRA, CDR2 YSYEKL. This CDR3 has 14 amino acids. Trimming took 4 bases from V and 3 from J, leaving 13 bases between them. The DNA of the CDR3 is TGCGCCAGCAGCCCGGGACAACCCGTCTACGAGCAGTACTTC. This encodes CASSPGQPVYEQYF.

This sequence joins TRBV20-1 and TRBJ1-6, with 10 nucleotides matching TRBD1. The junction had 7 bases not matched to a gene; V was cut back by 3 bases and J by 8 bases. The length of the CDR3 is 15 residues. In germline, CDR1 is DFQATT, CDR2 SNEGSKA (reference sequence). The DNA for the CDR3 is TGCAGTGCTAGTGGTCCGGGACAGGGGTATTCACCCCTCCACTTT. Its translation is CSASGPGQGYSPLHF.

This chain links TRBV1 with TRBJ1-1; the D call in the table, TRBD1, was not verified against the DNA. TRBV1 counts as a pseudogene. The CDR3 runs to 14 residues. For the CDR3, the DNA is TGCACCAGCAGCCCCCAGGTGCGGGACAGCGAAGCTTTCTTT. It yields the protein CTSSPQVRDSEAFF.

The genes are TRBV5-1 and TRBJ1-2; D is ambiguous. Trimming cost V 5 bases and J 2 bases, with 7 bases left between them. CDR3 length equals 12 residues. Germline values: CDR1 SGHRS, CDR2 YFSETQ. The CDR3 DNA reads as TGCGCCAGCAGTCGGGAAAACTATGGCTACACCTTC. Translation gives CASSRENYGYTF.

In nucleotides, the CDR3 is TGTGCCAGCAGTACCCTTCGGGGGGCAGGGGAAAAACTGTTTTTT. Its translation: CASSTLRGAGEKLFF. The gene calls are TRBV6-5 and TRBJ1-4; D is possibly TRBD1 (6 bases). Germline CDR1 and CDR2: MNHEY and SVGAGI. CDR3 length: 15 amino acids. Trimming pared 5 bases from V and 8 bases from J, leaving 18 bases between.

The V call is TRBV10-1, the J call TRBJ2-3; 11 positions match TRBD2. V was pared by 4 bases and J by 5 bases, with 2 bases of the junction left unmatched. CDR3 length: 14 amino acids. The V gene's germline CDR1 is WNHNN and CDR2 SYGVQD (reference sequence). The DNA of the CDR3 is TGCGCCAGCAGTGCCGGGACTAGCGGAGATACGCAGTATTTT. Its translation: CASSAGTSGDTQYF.

The rearrangement joins TRBV9 to TRBJ1-5; 10 nucleotides line up with TRBD1. The J segment lost 4 bases and the V segment lost 3 bases, leaving 4 bases of the junction unmatched. This CDR3 is 15 amino acids long. Germline V CDR1 and CDR2: SGDLS, YYNGEE. This CDR3 reads CASSGPGQGNQPQHF. For the CDR3, the DNA is TGTGCCAGCAGCGGACCGGGACAGGGGAATCAGCCCCAGCATTTT.

The chain uses TRBV18 and TRBJ1-4; D ambiguous. The CDR3 length is 13 residues. Per the germline V gene, CDR1 is KGHSH and CDR2 is LQKENI. The V end lost 6 bases, the J end lost 0 bases, and 5 bases lay between the germline ends. The CDR3 DNA sequence: TGTGCCAGCTCCCTAGCAACTAATGAAAAACTGTTTTTT. It encodes CASSLATNEKLFF. The entire variable domain, with the rest obtained from reference TRBV18 and TRBJ1-4, is as follows: NAGVMQNPRHLVRRRGQEARLRCSPMKGHSHVYWYRQLPEEGLKFMVYLQKENIIDESGMPKERFSAEFPKEGPSILRIQQVVRGDSAAYFCASSLATNEKLFFGSGTQLSVL.

The chain's CDR3 is CASSESEGSGNTIYF. Written as DNA, the CDR3 is TGTGCCAGCAGTGAATCGGAGGGATCTGGAAACACCATATATTTT. The chain employs TRBV6-1 and TRBJ1-3; D remains unclear. V was cut by 2 bases and J by 1 base, with 9 bases left in between. Germline loops: CDR1 MNHNS, CDR2 SASEGT. The CDR3 has 15 residues.

The chain combines TRBV5-6 with TRBJ1-2; D ambiguous. The CDR3 extends over 15 amino acids. Germline CDR1 reads SGHDT; CDR2 reads YYEEEE. V was clipped by 2 bases and J by 6 bases, with 17 bases between them. The CDR3 loop is CASSLGERVSNGYTF. DNA of the CDR3: TGTGCCAGCAGCTTAGGAGAGAGAGTATCCAATGGCTACACCTTC.

The chain employs TRBV19 and TRBJ2-3; TRBD1 matches 8 bases. This CDR3 contains 16 residues. The V gene end was trimmed by 6 bases and the J gene end by 6 bases; junction bases not matched to a gene: 14. Germline CDR1 LNHDA, CDR2 SQIVND (reference sequence). The CDR3: CASRETGGRGTDTQYF. Here the CDR3 DNA reads TGTGCCAGTAGGGAAACAGGGGGAAGGGGTACGGATACGCAGTATTTT.

This chain links TRBV29-1 with TRBJ2-5; either TRBD1 or TRBD2 may supply D (6 bases each). This CDR3 spans 12 amino acids. From germline, CDR1 is SQVTM and CDR2 ANQGSEA. Trimming left V 7 bases short and J 3 bases short, with 12 bases between. Here the CDR3 reads CSAGDSEETQYF. As DNA, the CDR3 is TGCAGCGCAGGGGACTCGGAAGAGACCCAGTACTTC.

CDR3 region: CASTSRYGYTF. CDR3 sequence (DNA): TGTGCCAGCACCTCCCGGTATGGCTACACCTTC. This sequence joins TRBV6-6 and TRBJ1-2, with D unresolved. The CDR3 loop spans 11 amino acids. Deletions cut 7 bases from V and 5 bases from J, with 8 bases between. Germline V gives CDR1 MNHNY, CDR2 SVGAGI (reference sequence).

The CDR3 DNA is TGCGCCAGTTCCGAGACCGGGACAGCGCCTTCTGGGGCCAACGTCCTGACTTTC. The encoded protein is CASSETGTAPSGANVLTF. The chain links TRBV10-2 to TRBJ2-6; 7 bases map to TRBD1. The CDR3 length is 18 residues. The V segment lost 9 bases and the J segment 1 base; nucleotides outside the gene matches: 15. Germline CDR1 and CDR2: WSHSY and SAAADI.

V is TRBV19 and J is TRBJ1-6; 7 bases match TRBD1. The germline V gene encodes CDR1 LNHDA and CDR2 SQIVND (reference sequence). V shed 3 bases, J shed 10 bases, and the junction held 6 bases outside the gene matches. The CDR3 loop spans 14 amino acids. This CDR3 is CASSMGTERSPLHF. CDR3 in DNA: TGTGCCAGTAGTATGGGGACAGAGCGATCACCCCTCCACTTT.